The clone carrying this T cell receptor beta chain was counted only a few times. Its antigen is unidentified. The sample comes from a study of T cells in Graves' hyperthyroidism and ophthalmopathy. Study-wide results and caveats: Ophthalmopathy and stable hyperthyroidism were separated by a 13 V-J model.

Researchers took RNA transcripts and amplified the TCR beta CDR3 regions from them. HTBI primers were employed in a first-round RT-PCR of the TCR CDR3. TCRdb used MiXCR to reprocess the multiplex PCR reads, holding one entry per CDR3 protein. Altogether over 450,000 distinct CDR3 sequences are present, 13% to 15% being singletons, with the ten largest covering roughly 17%. Trimming stripped 0 bases from V and 2 bases from J, with 14 bases between. The CDR3 has 17 amino acids. CDR1 is DFQATT, CDR2 SNEGSKA, per germline (reference sequence). The rearrangement uses TRBV20-1 and TRBJ1-6, with D perhaps matching TRBD1 (6 bases). The sample comprised blood. This TCR was recovered from a woman aged 18-35 years with Graves' hyperthyroidism. As DNA, the CDR3 is TGCAGTGCTAGAGATCTGAGGGGGTCGACCTATAATTCACCCCTCCACTTT. As protein: CSARDLRGSTYNSPLHF.